This is a list of T cell receptor beta chains from one sample in a study of T-cell reconstitution after alpha-beta-depleted transplantation in children. TCRdb processed the PCR reads anew with MiXCR; each CDR3 protein has one entry. The sample consists of 750,000 to 950,000 distinct CDR3 sequences, around 17% of them appearing once. Material: PBMCs, mostly from graft donor cells, obtained 360 days after TCRalphabeta/CD19-depleted stem cell transplant. The source is a male patient between 5 and 17 years old who had a stem cell transplant for acute lymphoblastic leukemia, so the T cells may come from the graft donor. Each CDR3 is given with its conserved first and last residue. D genes are given only for firm matches. A row's size may be missing; if present it is once, few, many or a size class.

len: 15; j_gene: TRBJ2-1; abundance: few; v_gene: TRBV24-1; d_gene: TRBD1; CDR3aa: CATSGNRGLGNEQFF; CDR3nt: TGTGCCACCAGTGGGAACAGGGGTCTCGGCAATGAGCAGTTCTTC
len: 16; j_gene: TRBJ2-5; abundance: few; v_gene: TRBV5-1; d_gene: -; CDR3aa: CASTRNREILQETQYF; CDR3nt: TGCGCCAGCACCCGGAACAGGGAGATTCTCCAAGAGACCCAGTACTTC
len: 18; j_gene: TRBJ2-3; abundance: -; v_gene: TRBV6-2/TRBV6-3; d_gene: TRBD2; CDR3aa: CASRPGLAGAGGTDTQYF; CDR3nt: TGTGCCAGCAGGCCCGGACTAGCGGGGGCTGGAGGCACAGATACGCAGTATTTT
len: 14; j_gene: TRBJ2-4; abundance: few; v_gene: TRBV21-1; d_gene: -; CDR3aa: CASSREGGQFIQYF; CDR3nt: TGTGCCAGCAGCCGCGAGGGGGGACAGTTCATTCAGTACTTC
len: 13; j_gene: TRBJ2-7; abundance: -; v_gene: TRBV5-1; d_gene: -; CDR3aa: CASSLTPGDEQYF; CDR3nt: TGCGCCAGCAGCTTGACCCCTGGCGACGAGCAGTACTTC
len: 15; j_gene: TRBJ2-7; abundance: -; v_gene: TRBV6-1; d_gene: -; CDR3aa: CASSRLGKSSYEQYF; CDR3nt: TGTGCCAGCAGTCGTCTAGGGAAAAGCTCCTACGAGCAGTACTTC
len: 15; j_gene: TRBJ2-1; abundance: few; v_gene: TRBV7-3; d_gene: TRBD2; CDR3aa: CASSPSGDYYNEQFF; CDR3nt: TGTGCCAGCAGCCCCTCCGGGGACTACTACAATGAGCAGTTCTTC
len: 15; j_gene: TRBJ2-5; abundance: -; v_gene: TRBV20-1; d_gene: TRBD1; CDR3aa: CSATRGPQNTETQYF; CDR3nt: TGCAGTGCTACCAGGGGGCCCCAAAATACGGAGACCCAGTACTTC
len: 13; j_gene: TRBJ2-7; abundance: few; v_gene: TRBV12-3/TRBV12-4; d_gene: -; CDR3aa: CASKGVFGYEQYF; CDR3nt: TGTGCCAGTAAGGGCGTCTTTGGATACGAGCAGTACTTC
len: 13; j_gene: TRBJ2-1; abundance: few; v_gene: TRBV12-3/TRBV12-4; d_gene: -; CDR3aa: CASSFPGTPSQFF; CDR3nt: TGTGCCAGCAGTTTCCCCGGGACCCCTTCTCAGTTCTTC
len: 16; j_gene: TRBJ2-1; abundance: -; v_gene: TRBV7-6; d_gene: TRBD2; CDR3aa: CASSLGLARVMLEQFF; CDR3nt: TGTGCCAGCAGCTTAGGACTAGCGCGGGTCATGTTAGAGCAGTTCTTC
len: 11; j_gene: TRBJ2-1; abundance: -; v_gene: TRBV29-1; d_gene: -; CDR3aa: CSATVYNEQFF; CDR3nt: TGCAGCGCGACAGTTTACAATGAGCAGTTCTTC
len: 15; j_gene: TRBJ2-7; abundance: -; v_gene: TRBV12-3/TRBV12-4; d_gene: TRBD1; CDR3aa: CASSLVYRGIGEQYF; CDR3nt: TGTGCCAGCAGTTTAGTTTACAGGGGAATAGGCGAGCAGTACTTC
len: 16; j_gene: TRBJ1-2; abundance: -; v_gene: TRBV7-9; d_gene: -; CDR3aa: CASTLNPGHLNYGYTF; CDR3nt: TGTGCCAGCACCCTCAACCCGGGACATTTGAACTATGGCTACACCTTC
len: 13; j_gene: TRBJ2-7; abundance: many; v_gene: TRBV25-1; d_gene: -; CDR3aa: CASCSGTISEQYF; CDR3nt: TGTGCCAGCTGTTCCGGGACAATAAGCGAGCAGTACTTC
len: 14; j_gene: TRBJ1-2; abundance: few; v_gene: TRBV7-9; d_gene: -; CDR3aa: CASSLALQNYGYTF; CDR3nt: TGTGCCAGCAGCTTAGCGCTCCAAAACTATGGCTACACCTTC
len: 15; j_gene: TRBJ2-7; abundance: -; v_gene: TRBV12-3/TRBV12-4; d_gene: -; CDR3aa: CASSGDILLRYEQYF; CDR3nt: TGTGCCAGCAGTGGGGACATACTCTTAAGATACGAGCAGTACTTC
len: 19; j_gene: TRBJ2-2; abundance: -; v_gene: TRBV4-1; d_gene: TRBD2; CDR3aa: CASSQGGGRTSGNTGELFF; CDR3nt: TGCGCCAGCAGCCAAGGGGGGGGCCGGACTAGCGGAAACACCGGGGAGCTGTTTTTT
len: 14; j_gene: TRBJ1-3; abundance: few; v_gene: TRBV2; d_gene: TRBD1; CDR3aa: CASAMTGVRYTIYF; CDR3nt: TGTGCCAGCGCAATGACAGGGGTACGGTACACCATATATTTT
len: 16; j_gene: TRBJ2-3; abundance: few; v_gene: TRBV20-1; d_gene: TRBD2; CDR3aa: CSAPRRTSGRADTQYF; CDR3nt: TGCAGTGCTCCGCGGAGGACTAGCGGGAGGGCGGATACGCAGTATTTT
len: 17; j_gene: TRBJ2-7; abundance: -; v_gene: TRBV4-1; d_gene: TRBD2; CDR3aa: CASSRLAGGSTSPEQYF; CDR3nt: TGCGCCAGCAGCCGACTAGCGGGAGGGAGTACCTCCCCCGAGCAGTACTTC
len: 14; j_gene: TRBJ2-7; abundance: -; v_gene: TRBV12-3/TRBV12-4; d_gene: -; CDR3aa: CASQTRMGSYEQYF; CDR3nt: TGTGCCAGCCAAACTAGAATGGGCTCCTACGAGCAGTACTTC
len: 18; j_gene: TRBJ2-1; abundance: -; v_gene: TRBV20-1; d_gene: -; CDR3aa: CSATRQSGLFGARPEQFF; CDR3nt: TGCAGTGCTACACGACAGAGCGGGTTGTTTGGTGCACGACCTGAGCAGTTCTTC
len: 13; j_gene: TRBJ1-2; abundance: few; v_gene: TRBV11-2; d_gene: TRBD1; CDR3aa: CASSPTGGQGYTF; CDR3nt: TGTGCCAGCAGCCCAACAGGGGGCCAAGGCTACACCTTC
len: 12; j_gene: TRBJ1-2; abundance: -; v_gene: TRBV10-2; d_gene: -; CDR3aa: CASDGGHYGYTF; CDR3nt: TGCGCCAGCGACGGGGGCCACTATGGCTACACCTTC
len: 14; j_gene: TRBJ2-7; abundance: many; v_gene: TRBV5-1; d_gene: TRBD2; CDR3aa: CASSPGGLSYEQYF; CDR3nt: TGCGCCAGCAGCCCGGGGGGACTCTCCTACGAGCAGTACTTC
len: 15; j_gene: TRBJ2-4; abundance: -; v_gene: TRBV5-1; d_gene: TRBD2; CDR3aa: CASSLDGLAANIQYF; CDR3nt: TGCGCCAGCAGCTTGGACGGACTAGCGGCGAACATTCAGTACTTC
len: 14; j_gene: TRBJ2-7; abundance: -; v_gene: TRBV7-9; d_gene: -; CDR3aa: CASSLALQTYEQYF; CDR3nt: TGTGCCAGCAGCTTAGCGCTACAAACCTACGAGCAGTACTTC
len: 16; j_gene: TRBJ2-5; abundance: -; v_gene: TRBV5-1; d_gene: -; CDR3aa: CASSPLGSYLQETQYF; CDR3nt: TGCGCCAGCAGCCCACTCGGCAGCTATCTCCAAGAGACCCAGTACTTC
len: 14; j_gene: TRBJ1-5; abundance: once; v_gene: TRBV20-1; d_gene: TRBD1; CDR3aa: CSARKGQGNQTQHF; CDR3nt: TGCAGTGCTAGAAAGGGACAGGGGAATCAGACCCAGCATTTT
len: 16; j_gene: TRBJ2-4; abundance: -; v_gene: TRBV15; d_gene: -; CDR3aa: CATSRAPPGAKNIQYF; CDR3nt: TGTGCCACCAGCAGAGCCCCGCCGGGAGCCAAAAACATTCAGTACTTC
len: 18; j_gene: TRBJ2-7; abundance: -; v_gene: TRBV4-1; d_gene: TRBD2; CDR3aa: CASSLHEPRSGRAYEQYF; CDR3nt: TGCGCCAGCAGCCTCCACGAGCCCAGGAGCGGGAGGGCCTACGAGCAGTACTTC
len: 13; j_gene: TRBJ1-1; abundance: few; v_gene: TRBV20-1; d_gene: -; CDR3aa: CSAPGHPNTEAFF; CDR3nt: TGCAGTGCCCCGGGACACCCGAACACTGAAGCTTTCTTT
len: 14; j_gene: TRBJ2-1; abundance: -; v_gene: TRBV6-4; d_gene: TRBD2; CDR3aa: CASRGGSVYNEQFF; CDR3nt: TGTGCCAGCAGGGGCGGGAGTGTCTACAATGAGCAGTTCTTC
len: 13; j_gene: TRBJ2-1; abundance: many; v_gene: TRBV2; d_gene: -; CDR3aa: CASRRDRGNEQFF; CDR3nt: TGTGCCAGCAGGCGGGACCGAGGTAATGAGCAGTTCTTC
len: 17; j_gene: TRBJ1-4; abundance: -; v_gene: TRBV18; d_gene: -; CDR3aa: CASSPPLGATWNEKLFF; CDR3nt: TGTGCCAGCTCACCACCGTTAGGGGCAACTTGGAATGAAAAACTGTTTTTT
len: 14; j_gene: TRBJ1-1; abundance: -; v_gene: TRBV14; d_gene: -; CDR3aa: CASSHTWGLTEAFF; CDR3nt: TGTGCCAGCAGCCACACATGGGGCCTCACTGAAGCTTTCTTT
len: 15; j_gene: TRBJ2-2; abundance: many; v_gene: TRBV27; d_gene: TRBD2; CDR3aa: CASRLAGANTGELFF; CDR3nt: TGTGCCAGCAGACTAGCGGGAGCAAACACCGGGGAGCTGTTTTTT
len: 12; j_gene: TRBJ2-4; abundance: few; v_gene: TRBV15; d_gene: -; CDR3aa: CATSRDRNIQYF; CDR3nt: TGTGCCACCAGCAGAGATCGAAACATTCAGTACTTC
len: 14; j_gene: TRBJ2-5; abundance: few; v_gene: TRBV29-1; d_gene: TRBD2; CDR3aa: CSVQLAGVQETQYF; CDR3nt: TGCAGCGTTCAACTAGCGGGAGTCCAAGAGACCCAGTACTTC
len: 18; j_gene: TRBJ2-2; abundance: -; v_gene: TRBV6-5; d_gene: -; CDR3aa: CASSYSYVRILDTGELFF; CDR3nt: TGTGCCAGCAGTTACTCTTACGTCCGTATCCTGGACACCGGGGAGCTGTTTTTT
len: 13; j_gene: TRBJ2-1; abundance: few; v_gene: TRBV6-2/TRBV6-3; d_gene: -; CDR3aa: CASSSRRFNEQFF; CDR3nt: TGTGCCAGCAGCTCGAGACGATTCAATGAGCAGTTCTTC
len: 15; j_gene: TRBJ1-6; abundance: few; v_gene: TRBV3-1; d_gene: -; CDR3aa: CASSREGAYNSPLHF; CDR3nt: TGTGCCAGCAGCCGAGAAGGGGCATATAATTCACCCCTCCACTTT
len: 15; j_gene: TRBJ2-1; abundance: few; v_gene: TRBV29-1; d_gene: TRBD1; CDR3aa: CSVAGTVDAYNEQFF; CDR3nt: TGCAGCGTTGCCGGGACAGTGGACGCCTACAATGAGCAGTTCTTC
len: 14; j_gene: TRBJ2-7; abundance: many; v_gene: TRBV29-1; d_gene: TRBD1; CDR3aa: CSVEERGTGNEQYF; CDR3nt: TGCAGCGTTGAAGAAAGAGGGACAGGGAACGAGCAGTACTTC
len: 15; j_gene: TRBJ2-7; abundance: many; v_gene: TRBV12-3/TRBV12-4; d_gene: TRBD2; CDR3aa: CASSFQAGGPYEQYF; CDR3nt: TGTGCCAGCAGTTTTCAAGCGGGAGGCCCCTACGAGCAGTACTTC
len: 14; j_gene: TRBJ2-7; abundance: -; v_gene: TRBV27; d_gene: -; CDR3aa: CASSLSGGKNEQYF; CDR3nt: TGTGCCAGCAGTTTATCTGGGGGCAAGAATGAGCAGTACTTC
len: 17; j_gene: TRBJ2-5; abundance: -; v_gene: TRBV29-1; d_gene: TRBD2; CDR3aa: CSVEERLAGGPWETQYF; CDR3nt: TGCAGCGTTGAAGAGAGGCTAGCGGGAGGGCCCTGGGAGACCCAGTACTTC
len: 13; j_gene: TRBJ2-7; abundance: -; v_gene: TRBV7-2; d_gene: TRBD2; CDR3aa: CASSAERENEQYF; CDR3nt: TGTGCCAGCAGCGCGGAGCGGGAGAACGAGCAGTACTTC
len: 15; j_gene: TRBJ2-4; abundance: few; v_gene: TRBV29-1; d_gene: TRBD1; CDR3aa: CSAKRTGGSKNIQYF; CDR3nt: TGCAGCGCCAAAAGGACAGGGGGCTCCAAAAACATTCAGTACTTC
len: 16; j_gene: TRBJ2-7; abundance: many; v_gene: TRBV28; d_gene: -; CDR3aa: CASSLTQGWGSYEQYF; CDR3nt: TGTGCCAGCAGTCTCACTCAGGGGTGGGGCTCCTACGAGCAGTACTTC
len: 16; j_gene: TRBJ2-5; abundance: -; v_gene: TRBV6-1; d_gene: TRBD2; CDR3aa: CASSDRGWGGGETQYF; CDR3nt: TGTGCCAGCAGTGACCGGGGCTGGGGCGGGGGGGAGACCCAGTACTTC
len: 14; j_gene: TRBJ2-7; abundance: few; v_gene: TRBV27; d_gene: TRBD1; CDR3aa: CASSFGPTGNEQYF; CDR3nt: TGTGCCAGCAGTTTCGGCCCGACAGGGAACGAGCAGTACTTC
len: 13; j_gene: TRBJ1-2; abundance: few; v_gene: TRBV6-1; d_gene: -; CDR3aa: CASSSDGIEGYTF; CDR3nt: TGTGCCAGCAGCAGCGACGGGATCGAGGGCTACACCTTC
len: 15; j_gene: TRBJ2-7; abundance: few; v_gene: TRBV7-3; d_gene: TRBD2; CDR3aa: CASSAQPGLNYEQYF; CDR3nt: TGTGCCAGCAGCGCCCAACCGGGACTAAACTACGAGCAGTACTTC
len: 16; j_gene: TRBJ2-5; abundance: -; v_gene: TRBV7-2; d_gene: TRBD1; CDR3aa: CASSLMAGGAFETQYF; CDR3nt: TGTGCCAGCAGCTTAATGGCAGGGGGCGCATTTGAGACCCAGTACTTC
len: 17; j_gene: TRBJ2-6; abundance: many; v_gene: TRBV25-1; d_gene: -; CDR3aa: CASSEHHGGSGANVLTF; CDR3nt: TGTGCCAGCAGTGAACACCACGGCGGGTCTGGGGCCAACGTCCTGACTTTC